The clone carrying this TCR beta chain appeared many times. Its cognate antigen is unknown. The data derive from a study of neurological immune-mediated disorders. Regarding the study as a whole: The multiple sclerosis repertoire cluster was not associated with any clinical or MRI feature.

Via MiXCR, TCRdb re-called the 5' RACE reads, giving one row per CDR3 protein. The sample lists more than 75,000 distinct CDR3 sequences; around 3.6% were seen once. The CDR3 length is 14 residues. The V end was cut by 1 base, the J end by 4 bases, with 8 bases between. Germline lookup yields CDR1 SGHTA and CDR2 FQGNSA. 2 million PBMCs stored at -80 C were the source of the unsorted libraries. The chain uses TRBV7-2 and TRBJ2-1; D remains unclear. Sequenced input: PBMCs. This clonotype was obtained from a woman between 50 and 59 years old with multiple sclerosis. The DNA for the CDR3 is TGTGCCAGCAGCTTAGTCGGTCAATACAATGAGCAGTTCTTC. Protein sequence: CASSLVGQYNEQFF.